The rows below give T cell receptor beta chains drawn from one sample of a study of T-cell reconstitution after alpha-beta-depleted transplantation in children. TCRdb used MiXCR to reprocess the PCR reads, holding one entry per CDR3 protein. The data hold fewer than 450,000 distinct CDR3 sequences, with around 15% observed a single time. This specimen consisted of PBMCs, mostly from graft donor cells, obtained 360 days after TCRalphabeta/CD19-depleted stem cell transplant. These TCRs come from a male patient under 10 years old who had a stem cell transplant for acute lymphoblastic leukemia, so the T cells may come from the graft donor. Both conserved end residues are part of each CDR3. Fields, in order: CDR3 DNA, CDR3 protein, V gene, D gene, J gene, clone size. A D gene is named only where the DNA matches it firmly. The listing skips clone size in some rows; elsewhere it reads once, few, many or a size class.

TGCGCCAGCAGCCAAGATTCAGGGGGCGGATCCGGGGAGCTGTTTTTT,CASSQDSGGGSGELFF,TRBV4-3,TRBD1,TRBJ2-2,many
TGCAGTGCCGACTCCCCGGTGGATGGCTACACCTTC,CSADSPVDGYTF,TRBV20-1,-,TRBJ1-2,-
TGTGCCAGCAGTTTAATGCGGGGATACTTCACAGATACGCAGTATTTT,CASSLMRGYFTDTQYF,TRBV12-3/TRBV12-4,-,TRBJ2-3,many
TGCAGCGGTGGACAGGGGACCTACAATGAGCAGTTCTTC,CSGGQGTYNEQFF,TRBV29-1,TRBD1,TRBJ2-1,few
TGTGCCAGCAGCGTAGGAGTCGGACGGCTTGCGGGCGAGCAGTACTTC,CASSVGVGRLAGEQYF,TRBV9,-,TRBJ2-7,-
TGTGCCAGCAACAGGACAGGGAATGATAATTCACCCCTCCACTTT,CASNRTGNDNSPLHF,TRBV11-3,TRBD1,TRBJ1-6,-
TGTGCCAGCAAACACCCAACAGATACGCAGTATTTT,CASKHPTDTQYF,TRBV28,-,TRBJ2-3,few
TGTGCCAGCAGCTGGGTATGGGAGGATGCTACAAATGAGCAGTTCTTC,CASSWVWEDATNEQFF,TRBV5-8,-,TRBJ2-1,-
TGCAGCGTAGCCCTCACTAGCGGGGTGGCAGATACGCAGTATTTT,CSVALTSGVADTQYF,TRBV29-1,TRBD2,TRBJ2-3,few
TGTGCCATCAGTAGATTTACTGCTAGCGACCTCACAGATACGCAGTATTTT,CAISRFTASDLTDTQYF,TRBV10-3,-,TRBJ2-3,few
TGTGCCAGCAATCACGAAAAGGGGACGGGCACAGATACGCAGTATTTT,CASNHEKGTGTDTQYF,TRBV7-9,-,TRBJ2-3,few
TGCGCCAGCAGCCAAGAACCCCGGGACTATGGCTACACCTTC,CASSQEPRDYGYTF,TRBV4-1,-,TRBJ1-2,many
TGCAGTGCTAGTTTCAGGGGCGGCCTGCAGCCCCAGCATTTT,CSASFRGGLQPQHF,TRBV20-1,-,TRBJ1-5,few
TGTGCCAGCAGTTTAGCGCCCGGGGGTCAGCCCCAGCATTTT,CASSLAPGGQPQHF,TRBV12-3/TRBV12-4,-,TRBJ1-5,few
TGTGCCAGCAGGCGGGCAGGGCCCTATGGCTACACCTTC,CASRRAGPYGYTF,TRBV28,-,TRBJ1-2,many
TGTGCCATCAGCCCCGGACAGGCAAACTCCTACGAGCAGTACTTC,CAISPGQANSYEQYF,TRBV10-3,TRBD1,TRBJ2-7,-
TGTGCCAGCAGCAGACCCGGGGATGGCTACACCTTC,CASSRPGDGYTF,TRBV3-1,-,TRBJ1-2,few
TGCGCCAGCAGCTTGGGGACAGGGGGCCAAGAGACCCAGTACTTC,CASSLGTGGQETQYF,TRBV5-1,TRBD1,TRBJ2-5,few
TGCAGTGCTAAAGGGGTCGCCAATGAGCAGTTCTTC,CSAKGVANEQFF,TRBV20-1,-,TRBJ2-1,-
TGTGCCATCAGTGAACCCGGTGGAAGCCTCTACGAGCAGTACTTC,CAISEPGGSLYEQYF,TRBV10-3,-,TRBJ2-7,many
TGTGCCAGCTACAGATCTGGGGCCAACGTCCTGACTTTC,CASYRSGANVLTF,TRBV12-3/TRBV12-4,-,TRBJ2-6,many
TGTGCCAGCAGTTTAGCGCAGATCGGGGGAGGGCCCCAGCATTTT,CASSLAQIGGGPQHF,TRBV12-3/TRBV12-4,-,TRBJ1-5,-
TGTGCCAGCAGTTTTTTTGGGGATGAGCAGTTCTTC,CASSFFGDEQFF,TRBV28,-,TRBJ2-1,many
TGCGCCAGCAGCTCGACTAGCGGGGGACAAAATGAGCAGTTCTTC,CASSSTSGGQNEQFF,TRBV5-1,TRBD2,TRBJ2-1,many
TGTGCCTGGGGGCAGGAGAGCAATCAGCCCCAGCATTTT,CAWGQESNQPQHF,TRBV30,-,TRBJ1-5,-
TGCGCCAGCAGTTTCAACGGGCAGGCACCCTACGAGCAGTACTTC,CASSFNGQAPYEQYF,TRBV5-1,-,TRBJ2-7,-
TGTGCCAGCAGCCCCTCTAGCGATGAGACCCAGTACTTC,CASSPSSDETQYF,TRBV7-6,-,TRBJ2-5,-
TGTGCCAGCACCTCCCCGAGGGTCAGGGGGGGTCTTTACAATGAGCAGTTCTTC,CASTSPRVRGGLYNEQFF,TRBV12-3/TRBV12-4,-,TRBJ2-1,few
TGCGCCAGCAGCCACCGAACCAACACTGAAGCTTTCTTT,CASSHRTNTEAFF,TRBV5-1,-,TRBJ1-1,few
TGTGCCAGCTGGCCCACCACCTGGACAGGGACCTACGAGCAGTACTTC,CASWPTTWTGTYEQYF,TRBV28,TRBD1,TRBJ2-7,-
TGTGCCACTCGGGATGCTAGCGGGACCAATGAGCAGTTCTTC,CATRDASGTNEQFF,TRBV15,TRBD2,TRBJ2-1,-
TGTGCCAGCAGCAACACCCGGACAGTAGCCTACGAGCAGTACTTC,CASSNTRTVAYEQYF,TRBV7-9,-,TRBJ2-7,-
TGTGCCAGCAGCTCCAGGGGGTACCGAGGTTTTGGCACTGAAGCTTTCTTT,CASSSRGYRGFGTEAFF,TRBV7-2,TRBD1,TRBJ1-1,-
TGCGCCAGCAGCTCCGGAGGGGCCCTCCACTTT,CASSSGGALHF,TRBV4-1,-,TRBJ1-6,-
TGTGCCAGCTCACCACCGGGCAGAGGCAATCAGCCCCAGCATTTT,CASSPPGRGNQPQHF,TRBV18,-,TRBJ1-5,few
TGTGCCAGTGCGGCGGGAGATACGCAGTATTTT,CASAAGDTQYF,TRBV7-9,-,TRBJ2-3,few
TGTGCCAGCAGCACCGTGGGTGGACTAGCGGGAGTTCATGAGCAGTTCTTC,CASSTVGGLAGVHEQFF,TRBV5-4,TRBD2,TRBJ2-1,-
TGTGCCAGCAGTTTGGACAGGGCCTACAATCAGCCCCAGCATTTT,CASSLDRAYNQPQHF,TRBV12-3/TRBV12-4,TRBD1,TRBJ1-5,-
TGTGCCAGCGCCTCGTTACCAAGCTACAATGAGCAGTTCTTC,CASASLPSYNEQFF,TRBV2,-,TRBJ2-1,many
TGTGCCAGCAGCCCCAGGGTGAACATGAACACTGAAGCTTTCTTT,CASSPRVNMNTEAFF,TRBV7-9,-,TRBJ1-1,-
TGTGCCAGCAGCCTATTCAACTCTGGGGCCAACGTCCTGACTTTC,CASSLFNSGANVLTF,TRBV7-8,-,TRBJ2-6,few
TGTGCCATCAGCCAAGGACTAGCGGGAGTGGAAGCGGCGCAGTATTTT,CAISQGLAGVEAAQYF,TRBV10-3,TRBD2,TRBJ2-3,few